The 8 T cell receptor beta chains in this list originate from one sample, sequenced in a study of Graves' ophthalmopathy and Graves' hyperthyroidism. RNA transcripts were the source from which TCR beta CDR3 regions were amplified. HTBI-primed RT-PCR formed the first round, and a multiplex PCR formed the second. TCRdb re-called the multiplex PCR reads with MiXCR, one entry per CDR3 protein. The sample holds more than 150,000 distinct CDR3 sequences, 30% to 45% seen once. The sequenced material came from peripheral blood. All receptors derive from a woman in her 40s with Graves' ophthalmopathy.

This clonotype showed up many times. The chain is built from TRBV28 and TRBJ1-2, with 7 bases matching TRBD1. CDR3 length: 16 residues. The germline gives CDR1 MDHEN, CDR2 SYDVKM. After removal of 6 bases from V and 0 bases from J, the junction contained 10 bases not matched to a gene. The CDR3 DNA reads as TGTGCCAGCAGCGGACCGACCGGGACAGCTAACTATGGCTACACCTTC. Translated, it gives CASSGPTGTANYGYTF.

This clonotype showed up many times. The chain's CDR3 is CAITSSTGDQETQYF. CDR3 in DNA: TGTGCCATCACCTCCTCCACAGGGGACCAAGAGACCCAGTACTTC. The chain carries TRBV10-3 and TRBJ2-5, with 7 nucleotides matching TRBD1. The CDR3 length is 15 residues. Per the germline V gene, CDR1 is ENHRY and CDR2 is SYGVKD. Germline trimming cut 7 bases from V and 0 bases from J; bases unmatched to any gene: 8.

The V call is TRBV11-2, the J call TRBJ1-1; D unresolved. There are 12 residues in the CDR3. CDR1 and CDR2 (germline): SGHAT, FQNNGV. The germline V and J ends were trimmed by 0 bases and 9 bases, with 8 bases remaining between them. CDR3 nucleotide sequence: TGTGCCAGCAGCTTAGAGGGGTTACAAGCTTTCTTT. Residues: CASSLEGLQAFF.

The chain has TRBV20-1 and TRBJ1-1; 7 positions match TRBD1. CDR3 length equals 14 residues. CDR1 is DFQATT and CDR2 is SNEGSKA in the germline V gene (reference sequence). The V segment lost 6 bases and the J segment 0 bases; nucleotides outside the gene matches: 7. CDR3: CSAPTGRMNTEAFF. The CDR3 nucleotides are TGCAGTGCCCCGACAGGGAGGATGAACACTGAAGCTTTCTTT.

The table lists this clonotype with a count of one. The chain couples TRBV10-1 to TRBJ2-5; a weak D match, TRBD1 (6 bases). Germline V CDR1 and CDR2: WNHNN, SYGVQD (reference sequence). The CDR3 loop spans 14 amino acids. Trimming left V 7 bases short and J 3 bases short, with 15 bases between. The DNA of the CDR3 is TGCGCCAGCACCGAACCGGACAGTGAAGAGACCCAGTACTTC. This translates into CASTEPDSEETQYF.

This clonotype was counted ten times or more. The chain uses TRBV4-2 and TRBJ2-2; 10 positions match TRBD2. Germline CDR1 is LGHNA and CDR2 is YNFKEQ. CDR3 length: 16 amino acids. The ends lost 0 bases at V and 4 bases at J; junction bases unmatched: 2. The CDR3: CASSQELAGRTGELFF. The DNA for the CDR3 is TGTGCCAGCAGCCAAGAACTAGCGGGGCGCACCGGGGAGCTGTTTTTT.

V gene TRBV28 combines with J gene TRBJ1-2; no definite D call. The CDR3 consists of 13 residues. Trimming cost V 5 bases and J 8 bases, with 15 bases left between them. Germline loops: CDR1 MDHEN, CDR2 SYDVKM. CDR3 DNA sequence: TGTGCCAGCAGTCCCCAGTCCTTTCGCGGCTACACCTTC. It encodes CASSPQSFRGYTF.

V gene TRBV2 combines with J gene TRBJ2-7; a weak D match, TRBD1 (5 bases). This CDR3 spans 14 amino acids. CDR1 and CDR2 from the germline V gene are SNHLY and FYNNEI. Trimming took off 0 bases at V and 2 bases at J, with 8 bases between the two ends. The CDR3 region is CASSEAWGAYEQYF. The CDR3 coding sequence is TGTGCCAGCAGTGAAGCGTGGGGCGCCTACGAGCAGTACTTC.